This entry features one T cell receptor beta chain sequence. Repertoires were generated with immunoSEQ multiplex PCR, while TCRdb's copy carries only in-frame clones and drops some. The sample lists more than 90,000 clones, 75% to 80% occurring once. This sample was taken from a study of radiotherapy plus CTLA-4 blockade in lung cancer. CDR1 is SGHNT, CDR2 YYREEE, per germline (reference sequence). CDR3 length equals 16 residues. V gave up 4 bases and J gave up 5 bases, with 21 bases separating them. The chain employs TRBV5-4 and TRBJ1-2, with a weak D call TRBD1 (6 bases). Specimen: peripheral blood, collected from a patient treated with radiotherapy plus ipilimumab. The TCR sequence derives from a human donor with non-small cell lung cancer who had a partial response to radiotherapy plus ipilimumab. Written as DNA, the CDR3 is TGTGCCAGCAGCGCAATGGTAGAGGCAGGGGTATATGGCTACACCTTC. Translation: CASSAMVEAGVYGYTF. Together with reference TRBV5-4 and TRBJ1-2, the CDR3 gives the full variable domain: ETGVTQSPTHLIKTRGQQVTLRCSSQSGHNTVSWYQQALGQGPQFIFQYYREEENGRGNFPPRFSGLQFPNYSSELNVNALELDDSALYLCASSAMVEAGVYGYTFGSGTRLTVV.